This paragraph reports one T cell receptor beta chain. This entry comes from a study of blood T cell repertoires in COVID-19. Overall study: From T cells, B-cell-depleted T cells, or PBMCs came the material, which was cDNA or gDNA.

The germline CDR1 and CDR2 sequences are SGDLS and YYNGEE. Trimming removed 0 bases from V and 6 bases from J, with 6 bases in between. The CDR3 is made up of 12 amino acids. How the authors handled the data: By means of reference gene primer amplification, nucleated cell counts were estimated. TCRdb's copy holds only in-frame clones and misses some; the assay was immunoSEQ multiplex PCR. From that table come the V and J calls and clone size; the DNA was used to work out D and trimming. The sample holds 210,000 or so clones; approximately 80% are singletons and the top ten take under 11%. The sequencing input was peripheral blood. This sequence joins TRBV9 and TRBJ1-2; D gene uncertain. This clonotype originated in a woman aged 80 or over with acute or convalescent COVID-19. The CDR3 nucleotides are TGTGCCAGCAGCGTAGCTAGAGATGGCTACACCTTC. It yields the protein CASSVARDGYTF.